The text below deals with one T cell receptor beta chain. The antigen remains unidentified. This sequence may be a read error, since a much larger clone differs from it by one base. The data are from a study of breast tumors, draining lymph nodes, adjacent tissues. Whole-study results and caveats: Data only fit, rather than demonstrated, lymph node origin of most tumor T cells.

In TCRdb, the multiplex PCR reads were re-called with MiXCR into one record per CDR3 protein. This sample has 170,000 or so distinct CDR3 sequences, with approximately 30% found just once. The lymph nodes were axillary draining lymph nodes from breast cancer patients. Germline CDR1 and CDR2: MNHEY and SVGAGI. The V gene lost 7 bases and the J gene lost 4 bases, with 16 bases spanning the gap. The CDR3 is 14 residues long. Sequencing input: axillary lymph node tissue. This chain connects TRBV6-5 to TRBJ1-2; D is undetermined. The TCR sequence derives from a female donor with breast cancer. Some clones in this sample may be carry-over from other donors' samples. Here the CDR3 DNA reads TGTGCCAGCAAGATTCGGACGGGAATCTATGGCTACACCTTC. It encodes CASKIRTGIYGYTF.